The 12 T cell receptor beta chains below were found in one sample sequenced in a study of cytomegalovirus exposure and HLA in healthy donors. In the PCR, 60 Vbeta and 13 Jbeta primers were used. Data came from immunoSEQ multiplex PCR; TCRdb stores just in-frame clones and leaves some out. Here the sample spans 160,000 or so clones, roughly 85% being singletons. Sequenced material: PBMCs. Receptors were obtained from a man aged 35-49 years in good health and CMV-seronegative.

The V gene is TRBV5-4, the J gene TRBJ2-7; D gene unclear. With 1 base removed from V and 6 bases from J, the gap between germline ends came to 11 bases. Germline CDR1 reads SGHNT; CDR2 reads YYREEE (reference sequence). The CDR3 is 13 amino acids. The CDR3 DNA is TGTGCCAGCAGCTTGTTATTAGCTGCCGAGCAGTACTTC. Amino acid sequence: CASSLLLAAEQYF.

This rearrangement joins TRBV11-2 to TRBJ1-4; a possible D gene is TRBD1 (6 bases). This CDR3 spans 17 amino acids. The V gene lost 5 bases and the J gene lost 0 bases, with 16 bases spanning the gap. Germline CDR1 and CDR2: SGHAT and FQNNGV. The CDR3 reads CASSPGRGAATNEKLFF. DNA of the CDR3: TGTGCCAGCAGCCCTGGGCGGGGGGCTGCAACTAATGAAAAACTGTTTTTT.

The chain has TRBV5-6 and TRBJ2-2; D unclear. Germline CDR1 is SGHDT and CDR2 is YYEEEE. The germline V and J ends were trimmed by 0 bases and 7 bases, with 4 bases remaining between them. This CDR3 spans 12 amino acids. This CDR3 reads CASSLAGGELFF. DNA for the CDR3: TGTGCCAGCAGCTTGGCGGGCGGGGAGCTGTTTTTT.

The chain couples TRBV6-5 to TRBJ2-7; 7 positions match TRBD1. J gave up 1 base and V 6 bases, and 9 bases lay outside the gene matches. Germline V gene data show CDR1 as MNHEY and CDR2 as SVGAGI. The CDR3 totals 15 residues. CDR3 protein: CASRSRGRGSYEQYF. CDR3 nucleotides: TGTGCCAGCAGGAGCAGGGGGAGAGGTTCCTACGAGCAGTACTTC.

As regards this clone: The junction and the germline gene differ at one end; a read error may be behind it. This chain links TRBV18 with TRBJ2-7, with D possibly TRBD1 on 5 matching bases. CDR3 length: 15 residues. The germline CDR1 and CDR2 sequences are KGHSH and LQKENI. CDR3 bases: TGTGCCAGCTCACCAAAGGGGCCAGGCCCCTATGAGCAGTACTTC. Translated: CASSPKGPGPYEQYF. The variable domain in full, with the rest retrieved from reference TRBV18 and TRBJ2-7, is NAGVMQNPRHLVRRRGQEARLRCSPMKGHSHVYWYRQLPEEGLKFMVYLQKENIIDESGMPKERFSAEFPKEGPSILRIQQVVRGDSAAYFCASSPKGPGPYEQYFGPGTRLTVT.

The chain is built from TRBV18 and TRBJ2-2, with unresolved D. Per germline, CDR1 KGHSH and CDR2 LQKENI. Trimming shortened V by 3 bases and J by 0 bases, and 2 bases separated the two germline ends. The CDR3 has 13 amino acids. CDR3 sequence (DNA): TGTGCCAGCTCACCCTCGAACACCGGGGAGCTGTTTTTT. Protein sequence: CASSPSNTGELFF.

This sequence joins TRBV28 and TRBJ1-5; 7 bases line up with TRBD1. The CDR3 is made up of 15 amino acids. In germline, CDR1 is MDHEN, CDR2 SYDVKM. Trimming took 6 bases from V and 0 from J; bases not matched to a gene: 5. The CDR3 reads CASSQTGRSNQPQHF. DNA of the CDR3: TGTGCCAGCAGCCAGACAGGGCGTAGCAATCAGCCCCAGCATTTT.

This chain connects TRBV18 to TRBJ1-4, with D perhaps matching TRBD1 (5 bases). V lost 6 bases, J lost 7 bases, and 18 bases lay in between. This CDR3 comprises 15 residues. The germline CDR1 and CDR2 sequences are KGHSH and LQKENI. The CDR3 loop is CASSSPSGGGEKLFF. For the CDR3, the DNA is TGTGCCAGCTCGTCCCCTAGCGGGGGAGGTGAAAAACTGTTTTTT.

This clone has only a few counts. The J gene is TRBJ2-7, the V gene TRBV6-5; D unresolved. Germline CDR1 MNHEY, CDR2 SVGAGI. CDR3 length equals 14 residues. Trimming removed 0 bases at V and 0 bases at J, with 6 bases between. The CDR3 sequence: CASSYSAVSYEQYF. In DNA form, the CDR3 reads TGTGCCAGCAGTTACTCGGCAGTCTCCTACGAGCAGTACTTC.

The rearrangement links TRBV5-1 to TRBJ2-3; 9 nucleotides align to TRBD2. This CDR3 region has 16 residues. V was pared by 4 bases and J by 5 bases, with 11 bases of the junction left unmatched. The germline gives CDR1 SGHRS, CDR2 YFSETQ. For the CDR3, the DNA is TGCGCCAGCAGCCCTTCGGGCGGGAGGGCCGGAGATACGCAGTATTTT. This codes for CASSPSGGRAGDTQYF. The whole variable domain, filled in from reference TRBV5-1 and TRBJ2-3, reads KAGVTQTPRYLIKTRGQQVTLSCSPISGHRSVSWYQQTPGQGLQFLFEYFSETQRNKGNFPGRFSGRQFSNSRSEMNVSTLELGDSALYLCASSPSGGRAGDTQYFGPGTRLTVL.

Worth noting for this clone: One end of the junction is discordant with germline, which a read error may explain. The chain uses TRBV9 and TRBJ2-5; D is possibly TRBD2 (6 bases). This CDR3 has 14 residues. CDR1 is SGDLS and CDR2 is YYNGEE in the germline V gene. In nucleotides, the CDR3 is TGTGCCAGCAACGTAATGGGGGGTTCGGAGACCCAGTACTTC. Protein sequence: CASNVMGGSETQYF.

V gene TRBV7-8 combines with J gene TRBJ1-1; D is uncertain. The V end lost 5 bases, the J end lost 0 bases, and 10 bases lay between the germline ends. CDR1 is SGHVS and CDR2 is FQNEAQ in the germline V gene. The CDR3 has 14 residues. CDR3: CASSRSLMNTEAFF. CDR3 nucleotides: TGTGCCAGCAGCCGCAGTCTTATGAACACTGAAGCTTTCTTT.